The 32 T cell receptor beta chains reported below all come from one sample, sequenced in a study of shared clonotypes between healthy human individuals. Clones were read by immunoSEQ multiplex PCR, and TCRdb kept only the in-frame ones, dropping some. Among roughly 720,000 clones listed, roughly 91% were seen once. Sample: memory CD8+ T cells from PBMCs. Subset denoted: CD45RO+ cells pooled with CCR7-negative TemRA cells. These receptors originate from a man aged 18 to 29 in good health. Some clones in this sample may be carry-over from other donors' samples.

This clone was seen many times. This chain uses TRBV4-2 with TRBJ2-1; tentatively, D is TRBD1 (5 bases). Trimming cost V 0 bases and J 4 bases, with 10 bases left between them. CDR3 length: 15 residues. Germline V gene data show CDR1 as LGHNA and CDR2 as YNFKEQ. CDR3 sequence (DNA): TGTGCCAGCAGCCAAGACGAGACAGTATACAATGAGCAGTTCTTC. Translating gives CASSQDETVYNEQFF.

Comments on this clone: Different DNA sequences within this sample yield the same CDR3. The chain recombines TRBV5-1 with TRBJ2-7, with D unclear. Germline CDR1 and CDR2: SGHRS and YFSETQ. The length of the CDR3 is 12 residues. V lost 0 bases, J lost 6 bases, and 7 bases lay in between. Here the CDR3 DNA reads TGCGCCAGCAGCTTGGATCCGCTCGAGCAGTACTTC. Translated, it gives CASSLDPLEQYF.

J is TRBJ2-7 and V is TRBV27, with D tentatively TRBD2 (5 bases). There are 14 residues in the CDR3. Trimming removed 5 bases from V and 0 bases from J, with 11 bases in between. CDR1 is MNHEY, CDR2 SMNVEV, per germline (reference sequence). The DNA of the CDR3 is TGTGCCAGCAGTCCCCGGACTTACTCCTACGAGCAGTACTTC. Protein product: CASSPRTYSYEQYF.

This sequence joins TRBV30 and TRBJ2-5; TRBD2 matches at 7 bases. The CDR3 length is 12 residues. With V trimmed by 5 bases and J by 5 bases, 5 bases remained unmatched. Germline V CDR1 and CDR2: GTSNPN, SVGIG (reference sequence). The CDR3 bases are TGTGCCTGGGCGGGGGATACGGAGACCCAGTACTTC. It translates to CAWAGDTETQYF.

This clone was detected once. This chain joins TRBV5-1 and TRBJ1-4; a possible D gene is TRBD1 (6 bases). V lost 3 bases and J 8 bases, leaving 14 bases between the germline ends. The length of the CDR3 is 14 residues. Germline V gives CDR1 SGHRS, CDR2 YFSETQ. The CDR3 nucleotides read TGCGCCAGCAGCTCGACTGGGGGCGGGGAAAAACTGTTTTTT. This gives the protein CASSSTGGGEKLFF.

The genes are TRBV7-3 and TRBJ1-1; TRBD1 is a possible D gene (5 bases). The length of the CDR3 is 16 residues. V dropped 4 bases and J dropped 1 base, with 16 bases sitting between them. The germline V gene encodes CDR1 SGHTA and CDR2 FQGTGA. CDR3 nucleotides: TGTGCCAGCAGCTCAAACGGAAGGGGTGGGAACACTGAAGCTTTCTTT. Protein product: CASSSNGRGGNTEAFF.

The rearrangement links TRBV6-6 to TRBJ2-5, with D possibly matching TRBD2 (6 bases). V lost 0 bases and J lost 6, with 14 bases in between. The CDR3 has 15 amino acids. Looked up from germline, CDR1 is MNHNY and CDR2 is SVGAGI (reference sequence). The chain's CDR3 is CASSYSLLAEKTQYF. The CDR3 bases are TGTGCCAGCAGTTACTCCTTACTAGCTGAAAAGACCCAGTACTTC.

The CDR3 is CASSLNGPMENSPLHF. CDR3 sequence (DNA): TGCGCCAGCAGCTTGAACGGACCAATGGAGAATTCACCCCTCCACTTT. J is TRBJ1-6 and V is TRBV5-1, with D unclear. Trimming shortened V by 1 base and J by 7 bases, and 15 bases separated the two germline ends. Germline assignment: CDR1 SGHRS and CDR2 YFSETQ. The CDR3 loop spans 16 amino acids.

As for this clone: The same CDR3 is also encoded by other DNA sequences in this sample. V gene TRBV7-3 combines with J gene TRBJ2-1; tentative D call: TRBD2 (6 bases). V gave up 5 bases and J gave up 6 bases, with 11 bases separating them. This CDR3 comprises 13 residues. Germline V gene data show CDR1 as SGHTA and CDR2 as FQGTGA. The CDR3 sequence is CASSLGGVNEQFF. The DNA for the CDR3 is TGTGCCAGCAGCCTCGGGGGAGTCAATGAGCAGTTCTTC.

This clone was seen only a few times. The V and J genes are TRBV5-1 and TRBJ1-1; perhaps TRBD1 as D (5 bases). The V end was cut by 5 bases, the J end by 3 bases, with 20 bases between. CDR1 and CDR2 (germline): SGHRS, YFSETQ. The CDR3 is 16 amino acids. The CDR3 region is CASRGLQVKGYTEAFF. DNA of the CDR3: TGCGCCAGCAGAGGCCTTCAGGTTAAGGGGTACACTGAAGCTTTCTTT.

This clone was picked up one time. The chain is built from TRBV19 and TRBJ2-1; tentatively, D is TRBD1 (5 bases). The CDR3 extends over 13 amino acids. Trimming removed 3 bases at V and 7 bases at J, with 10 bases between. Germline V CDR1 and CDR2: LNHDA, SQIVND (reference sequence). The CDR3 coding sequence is TGTGCCAGTAGTATGACAGCTGTAAATGAGCAGTTCTTC. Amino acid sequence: CASSMTAVNEQFF.

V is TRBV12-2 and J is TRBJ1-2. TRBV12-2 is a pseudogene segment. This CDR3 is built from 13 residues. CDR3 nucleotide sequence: TGTGCAATGAAGACGCTGAGTCCCTATGGCTACACCTTC. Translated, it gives CAMKTLSPYGYTF.

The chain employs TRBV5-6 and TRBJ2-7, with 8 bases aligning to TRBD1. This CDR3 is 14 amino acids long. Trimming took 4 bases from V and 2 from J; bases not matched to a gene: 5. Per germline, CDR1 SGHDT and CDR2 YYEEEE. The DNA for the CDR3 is TGTGCCAGCAGCCCCGGACAGGGCCCCTACGAGCAGTACTTC. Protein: CASSPGQGPYEQYF.

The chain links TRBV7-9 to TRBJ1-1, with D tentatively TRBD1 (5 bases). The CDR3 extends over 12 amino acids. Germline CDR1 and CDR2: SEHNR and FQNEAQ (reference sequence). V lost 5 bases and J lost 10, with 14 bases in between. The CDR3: CASSPGDPRAFF. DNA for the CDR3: TGTGCCAGCAGCCCTGGGGACCCGAGAGCTTTCTTT.

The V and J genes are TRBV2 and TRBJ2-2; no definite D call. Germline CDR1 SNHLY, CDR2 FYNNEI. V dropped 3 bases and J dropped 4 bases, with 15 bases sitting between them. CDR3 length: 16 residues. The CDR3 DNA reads TGTGCCAGCAGTGATGTCCGGGTACTAAGCACCGGGGAGCTGTTTTTT. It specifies CASSDVRVLSTGELFF.

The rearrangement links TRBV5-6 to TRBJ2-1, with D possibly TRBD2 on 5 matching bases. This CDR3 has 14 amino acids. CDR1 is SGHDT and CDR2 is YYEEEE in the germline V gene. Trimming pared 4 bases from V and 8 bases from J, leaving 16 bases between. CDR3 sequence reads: CASSRRGLRDEQFF. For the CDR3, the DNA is TGTGCCAGCAGCCGCAGAGGACTGCGGGATGAGCAGTTCTTC.

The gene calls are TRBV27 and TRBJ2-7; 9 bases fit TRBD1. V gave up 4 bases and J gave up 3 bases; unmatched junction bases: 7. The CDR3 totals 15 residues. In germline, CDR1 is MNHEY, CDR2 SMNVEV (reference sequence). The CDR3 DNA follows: TGTGCCAGCAGTTCCCCATGGACAGGGGTCTACGAGCAGTACTTC. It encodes CASSSPWTGVYEQYF.

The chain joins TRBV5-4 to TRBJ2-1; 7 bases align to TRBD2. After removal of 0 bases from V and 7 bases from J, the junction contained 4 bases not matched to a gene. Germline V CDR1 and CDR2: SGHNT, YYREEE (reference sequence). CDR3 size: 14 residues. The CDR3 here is CASSLGGRGNEQFF. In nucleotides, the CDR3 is TGTGCCAGCAGCTTGGGCGGGAGAGGGAATGAGCAGTTCTTC.

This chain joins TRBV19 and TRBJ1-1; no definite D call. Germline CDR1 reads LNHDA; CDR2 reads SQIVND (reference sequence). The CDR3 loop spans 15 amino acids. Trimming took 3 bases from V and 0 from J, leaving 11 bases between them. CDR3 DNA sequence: TGTGCCAGTAGTATCAGGAGGCAGATGAACACTGAAGCTTTCTTT. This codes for CASSIRRQMNTEAFF.

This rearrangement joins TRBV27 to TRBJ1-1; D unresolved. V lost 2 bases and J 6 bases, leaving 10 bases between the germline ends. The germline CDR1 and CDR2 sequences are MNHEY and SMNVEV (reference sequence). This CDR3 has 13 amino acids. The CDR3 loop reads CASSLVWGAEAFF. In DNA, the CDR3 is TGTGCCAGCAGTTTAGTGTGGGGTGCTGAAGCTTTCTTT.

For the CDR3, the DNA is TGTGCCTGGAGTGTACGGTATCGGGTAGGCACAGATACGCAGTATTTT. Its protein product is CAWSVRYRVGTDTQYF. The chain joins TRBV30 to TRBJ2-3; D not resolved. Trimming pared 0 bases from V and 1 base from J, leaving 14 bases between. The CDR3 extends over 16 amino acids. The V gene's germline CDR1 is GTSNPN and CDR2 SVGIG (reference sequence).

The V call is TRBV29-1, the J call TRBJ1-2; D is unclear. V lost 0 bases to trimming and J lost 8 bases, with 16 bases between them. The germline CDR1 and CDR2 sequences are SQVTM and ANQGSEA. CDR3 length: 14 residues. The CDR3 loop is CSVEDLGFGVGYTF. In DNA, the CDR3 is TGCAGCGTTGAAGATCTGGGTTTCGGTGTAGGCTACACCTTC.

The CDR3 protein is CASSPGQGVREQYF. CDR3 DNA: TGTGCCAGCAGCCCGGGACAGGGGGTGCGGGAGCAGTACTTC. V usage is TRBV25-1 and J usage is TRBJ2-7; 11 nucleotides line up with TRBD1. Per germline, CDR1 MGHDK and CDR2 SYGVNS. V dropped 6 bases and J dropped 7; count of bases not matched to a gene: 8. CDR3 size: 14 residues.

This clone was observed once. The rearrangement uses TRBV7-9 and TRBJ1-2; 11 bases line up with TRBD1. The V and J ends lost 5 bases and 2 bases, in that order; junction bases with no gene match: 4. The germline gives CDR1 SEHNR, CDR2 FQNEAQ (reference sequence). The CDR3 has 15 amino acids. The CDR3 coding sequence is TGTGCCAGCAGCACCGGGACAGGGGGAAACTATGGCTACACCTTC. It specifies CASSTGTGGNYGYTF.

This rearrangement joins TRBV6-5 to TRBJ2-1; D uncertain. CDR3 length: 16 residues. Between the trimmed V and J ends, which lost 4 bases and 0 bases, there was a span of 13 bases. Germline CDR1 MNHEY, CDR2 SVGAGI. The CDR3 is CASSSEGSSSYNEQFF. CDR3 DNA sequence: TGTGCCAGCAGTTCGGAAGGGTCCAGCTCCTACAATGAGCAGTTCTTC.

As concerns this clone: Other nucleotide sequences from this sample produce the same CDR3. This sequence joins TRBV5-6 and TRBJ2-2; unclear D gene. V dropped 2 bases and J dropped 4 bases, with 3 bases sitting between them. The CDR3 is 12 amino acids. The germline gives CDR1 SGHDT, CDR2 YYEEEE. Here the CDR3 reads CASSLATGELFF. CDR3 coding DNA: TGTGCCAGCAGCTTAGCCACCGGGGAGCTGTTTTTT.

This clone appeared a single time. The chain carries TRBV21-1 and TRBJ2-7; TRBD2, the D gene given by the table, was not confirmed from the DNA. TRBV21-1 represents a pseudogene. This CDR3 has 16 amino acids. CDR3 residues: CASSKGSGGPGCEQYF. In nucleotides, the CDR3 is TGTGCCAGCAGCAAAGGTTCGGGGGGCCCTGGGTGTGAGCAGTACTTC.

In DNA, the CDR3 is TGTGCCAGCAGTATGAGCGCTAACACCGGGGAGCTGTTTTTT. The encoded protein is CASSMSANTGELFF. The chain recombines TRBV14 with TRBJ2-2; D is undetermined. V dropped 6 bases and J dropped 2 bases, with 10 bases sitting between them. This CDR3 spans 14 amino acids. Germline values: CDR1 SGHDN, CDR2 FVKESK.

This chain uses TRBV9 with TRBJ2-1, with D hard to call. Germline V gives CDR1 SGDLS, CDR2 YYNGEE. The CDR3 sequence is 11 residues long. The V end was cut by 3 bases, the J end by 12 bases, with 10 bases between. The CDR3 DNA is TGTGCCAGCAGCGGGATGTGGGGGCAGTTCTTC. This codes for CASSGMWGQFF.

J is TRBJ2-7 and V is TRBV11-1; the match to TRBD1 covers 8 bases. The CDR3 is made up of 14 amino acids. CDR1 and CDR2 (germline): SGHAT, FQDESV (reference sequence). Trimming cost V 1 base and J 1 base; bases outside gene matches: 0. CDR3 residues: CASSLGTGSYEQYF. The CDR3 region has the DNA TGTGCCAGCAGCTTAGGGACAGGGTCCTACGAGCAGTACTTC.

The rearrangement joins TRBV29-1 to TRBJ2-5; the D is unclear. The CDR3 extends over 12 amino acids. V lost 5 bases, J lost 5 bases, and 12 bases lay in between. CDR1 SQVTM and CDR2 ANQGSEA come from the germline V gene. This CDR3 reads CSVQDRMETQYF. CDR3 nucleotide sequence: TGCAGCGTTCAGGATCGCATGGAGACCCAGTACTTC.

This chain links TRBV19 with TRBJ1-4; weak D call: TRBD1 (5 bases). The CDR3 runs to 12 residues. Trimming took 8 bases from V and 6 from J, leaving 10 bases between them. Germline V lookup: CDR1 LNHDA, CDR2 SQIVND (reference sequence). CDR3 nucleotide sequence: TGTGCCAGTGCTGGAGGGGATGAAAAACTGTTTTTT. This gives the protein CASAGGDEKLFF.